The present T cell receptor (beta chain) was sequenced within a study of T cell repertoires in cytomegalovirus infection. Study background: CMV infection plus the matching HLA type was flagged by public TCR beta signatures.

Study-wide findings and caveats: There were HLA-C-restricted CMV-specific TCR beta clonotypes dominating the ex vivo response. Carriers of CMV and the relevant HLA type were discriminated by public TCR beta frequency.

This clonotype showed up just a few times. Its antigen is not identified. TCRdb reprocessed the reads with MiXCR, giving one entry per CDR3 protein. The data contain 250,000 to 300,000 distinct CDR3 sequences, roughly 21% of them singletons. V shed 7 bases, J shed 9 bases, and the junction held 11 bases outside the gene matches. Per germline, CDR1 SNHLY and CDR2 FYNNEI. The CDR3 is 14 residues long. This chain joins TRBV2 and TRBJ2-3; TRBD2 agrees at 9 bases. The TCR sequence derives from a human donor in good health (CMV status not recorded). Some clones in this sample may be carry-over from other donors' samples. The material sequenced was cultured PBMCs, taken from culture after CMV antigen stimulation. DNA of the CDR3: TGTGCCAGCAACAAGGGGACTAGCTCCTCAACGCAGTATTTT. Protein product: CASNKGTSSSTQYF.